The source of this TCR beta chain is a study of low-dose radiotherapy and immunotherapy resistance in tumors. Germline loops: CDR1 SGHRS, CDR2 YFSETQ. The V end was cut by 4 bases, the J end by 0 bases, with 15 bases between. This CDR3 contains 16 residues. TRAV- and TRBV-specific primers, spanning alpha and beta chains, primed first-strand cDNA. TCR amplification used around 20 PCR cycles, a constant-region primer and a V-primer adapter. With in vitro transcription, the isolated mRNA was amplified. TCRdb itself ran the reads through MiXCR, one entry per CDR3 protein. The table shows some 40,000 distinct CDR3 sequences, with 20% occurring only once. Specified time point: after trial treatment. Treatment described: LDRT plus nivolumab, ipilimumab, low-dose cyclophosphamide and aspirin (RACIN trial). The donors, trial participants, received nivolumab, ipilimumab, aspirin, low-dose cyclophosphamide and low-dose radiotherapy.

The sample was PBMCs, taken after low-dose radiotherapy plus immunotherapy. The source of this sequence is a female donor with ovarian cancer. The chain has TRBV5-1 and TRBJ2-3; D not certain. CDR3 in amino acids: CASSLRPTMSTDTQYF. DNA for the CDR3: TGCGCCAGCAGCCTTAGACCAACCATGAGCACAGATACGCAGTATTTT.